Listed below are T cell receptor beta chains from one sample, sequenced in a study of T-cell memory formation after mild COVID-19. TCRdb fed the 5' RACE reads into MiXCR, producing one record per CDR3 protein. This table holds some 110,000 distinct CDR3 sequences, approximately 15% found once. The sequencing input was PBMCs or a T cell subset sorted from them (not recorded which). The receptors originated from an adult woman who had mild COVID-19 (a few samples of this study predate the infection). Cell type and time point are not known. CDR3s include the opening cysteine and the closing phenylalanine or tryptophan. The order of the fields is V gene, clone size, J gene, D gene, CDR3 protein, CDR3 DNA. D genes are given only for firm matches. Clone size is stated in some rows and not others, as once, few, many or a class when expanded.

>TRBV12-3/TRBV12-4|NA|TRBJ2-2|TRBD1
CASGSRTGPNTGELFF
TGTGCCAGCGGGTCTCGGACAGGGCCGAACACCGGGGAGCTGTTTTTT
>TRBV20-1|few|TRBJ2-3|NA
CSARDRVGGSTDTQYF
TGCAGTGCTAGAGATCGGGTCGGGGGAAGCACAGATACGCAGTATTTT
>TRBV3-1|few|TRBJ2-7|TRBD2
CASSQGPSGDNSYEQYF
TGTGCCAGCAGCCAAGGTCCCAGCGGGGATAACTCCTACGAGCAGTACTTC
>TRBV7-3|NA|TRBJ1-1|NA
CASSPQVGANTEAFF
TGTGCCAGCAGCCCCCAGGTAGGGGCGAACACTGAAGCTTTCTTT
>TRBV7-2|many|TRBJ2-3|NA
CASSLIGAFSTDTQYF
TGTGCCAGCAGCTTAATTGGAGCTTTTAGCACAGATACGCAGTATTTT
>TRBV27|NA|TRBJ1-2|TRBD1
CASSLQGDYGYTF
TGTGCCAGCAGTTTACAGGGGGACTATGGCTACACCTTC
>TRBV27|few|TRBJ2-2|TRBD1
CASSLDAITGQGFNTGELFF
TGTGCCAGCAGTTTAGATGCAATAACGGGACAGGGGTTTAACACCGGGGAGCTGTTTTTT
>TRBV20-1|NA|TRBJ1-2|NA
CSAGTGRGDGYTF
TGCAGTGCTGGAACGGGGCGAGGGGATGGCTACACCTTC
>TRBV12-3/TRBV12-4|NA|TRBJ1-1|TRBD1
CASRTSGQGPDMNTEAFF
TGTGCCAGCAGGACTTCGGGACAGGGACCAGACATGAACACTGAAGCTTTCTTT
>TRBV20-1|few|TRBJ2-1|NA
CSAHLVSDEQFF
TGCAGTGCCCATCTCGTAAGCGATGAGCAGTTCTTC
>TRBV9|NA|TRBJ2-1|TRBD2
CASSVTSGGANEQFF
TGTGCCAGCAGCGTGACTAGCGGGGGGGCGAATGAGCAGTTCTTC
>TRBV2|few|TRBJ1-4|NA
CASRAGQNEKLFF
TGTGCCAGCAGGGCCGGACAGAATGAAAAACTGTTTTTT
>TRBV6-5|many|TRBJ1-1|NA
CASRSGRGAIEAFF
TGTGCCAGCAGATCAGGGAGGGGGGCAATTGAAGCTTTCTTT
>TRBV5-4|few|TRBJ2-3|NA
CASSPLAGTDTQYF
TGTGCCAGCAGCCCACTAGCTGGCACAGATACGCAGTATTTT
>TRBV20-1|NA|TRBJ2-3|NA
CSASGGTFFTDTQYF
TGCAGTGCTAGCGGGGGAACTTTTTTCACAGATACGCAGTATTTT
>TRBV5-4|NA|TRBJ2-1|NA
CASSLGGASYNEQFF
TGTGCCAGCAGCTTAGGGGGAGCATCCTACAATGAGCAGTTCTTC
>TRBV15|few|TRBJ2-7|TRBD1
CATSDRRDRGHEQYF
TGTGCCACCTCGGACCGCCGGGACAGGGGCCACGAGCAGTACTTC
>TRBV20-1|few|TRBJ1-6|NA
CSARDLGLDNSPLHF
TGCAGTGCTAGAGATCTAGGCTTGGATAATTCACCCCTCCACTTT
>TRBV27|NA|TRBJ2-5|NA
CASSFSRVETQYF
TGTGCCAGCAGTTTTAGCAGGGTTGAGACCCAGTACTTC
>TRBV7-8|few|TRBJ2-5|TRBD1
CASSWTGVQETQYF
TGTGCCAGCAGCTGGACAGGCGTCCAAGAGACCCAGTACTTC
>TRBV2|few|TRBJ2-5|NA
CASSDLAGDVETQYF
TGTGCCAGCAGTGATTTGGCAGGGGATGTGGAGACCCAGTACTTC
>TRBV27|once|TRBJ2-3|TRBD1
CASIDRGTDTQYF
TGTGCCAGCATTGACAGGGGAACAGATACGCAGTATTTT
>TRBV9|once|TRBJ2-7|TRBD1
CASSARTGGDEQYF
TGTGCCAGCAGCGCCCGGACAGGGGGTGACGAGCAGTACTTC
>TRBV10-3|NA|TRBJ1-5|NA
CAISESQADQPQHF
TGTGCCATCAGTGAGTCCCAGGCGGATCAGCCCCAGCATTTT
>TRBV6-5|NA|TRBJ1-1|NA
CASSYSDYAQNTEAFF
TGTGCCAGCAGTTACTCGGACTATGCCCAGAACACTGAAGCTTTCTTT
>TRBV7-2|few|TRBJ2-3|NA
CASSLVGSTDTQYF
TGTGCCAGCAGCTTAGTCGGTAGCACAGATACGCAGTATTTT
>TRBV7-9|many|TRBJ2-7|NA
CASRPNPGTYEQYF
TGTGCCAGCAGACCTAACCCCGGGACCTACGAGCAGTACTTC